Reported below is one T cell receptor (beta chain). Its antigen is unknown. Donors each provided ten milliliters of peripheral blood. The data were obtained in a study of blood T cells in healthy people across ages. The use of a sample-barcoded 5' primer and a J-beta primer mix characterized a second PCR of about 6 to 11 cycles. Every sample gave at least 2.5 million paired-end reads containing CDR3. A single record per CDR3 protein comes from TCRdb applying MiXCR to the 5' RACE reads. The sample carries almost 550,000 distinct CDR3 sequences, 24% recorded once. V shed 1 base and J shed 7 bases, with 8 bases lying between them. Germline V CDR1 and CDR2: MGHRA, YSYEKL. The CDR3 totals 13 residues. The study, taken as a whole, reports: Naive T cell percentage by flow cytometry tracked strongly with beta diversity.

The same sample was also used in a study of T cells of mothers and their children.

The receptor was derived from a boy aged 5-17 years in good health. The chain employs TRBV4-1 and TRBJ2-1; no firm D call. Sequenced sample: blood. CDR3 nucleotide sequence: TGCGCCAGCAGCCAAGTGACGCGTAATGAGCAGTTCTTC. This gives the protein CASSQVTRNEQFF.